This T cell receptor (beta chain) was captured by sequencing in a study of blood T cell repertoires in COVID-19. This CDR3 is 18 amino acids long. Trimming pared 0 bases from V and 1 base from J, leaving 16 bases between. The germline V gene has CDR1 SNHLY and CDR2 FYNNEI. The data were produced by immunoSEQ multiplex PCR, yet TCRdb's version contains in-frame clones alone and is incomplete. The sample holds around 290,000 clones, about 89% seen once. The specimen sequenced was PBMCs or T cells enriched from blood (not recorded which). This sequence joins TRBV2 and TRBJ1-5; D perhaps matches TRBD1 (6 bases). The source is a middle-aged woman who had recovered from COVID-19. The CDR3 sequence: CASSEARGGLGSNQPQHF. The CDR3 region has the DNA TGTGCCAGCAGTGAAGCTAGGGGGGGACTTGGGAGCAATCAGCCCCAGCATTTT.